This paragraph reports one T cell receptor beta chain. Its antigen target is currently unknown. No base quality information exists; no much larger clone differs at one position. This entry comes from a study of T cells in Graves' hyperthyroidism and ophthalmopathy (dated by TCRdb to the late 2010s). With regard to the full study: Peripheral blood samples were taken at initial diagnosis, before any treatment was given. To identify distinguishing TCR V-J signatures, a discovery cohort of about 100 patients was used, comprising some 43 with Graves' ophthalmopathy and 55 to 65 with stable Graves' hyperthyroidism. Prospective prediction of ophthalmopathy was tested in an independent validation cohort of fewer than 20 hyperthyroidism patients and 15 to 17 patients who later progressed to ophthalmopathy. The roughly 94 discovery patients were randomly split 7:3 into training and test sets. In several Graves' hyperthyroidism patients, the study also compared T-cell repertoires from thyroid tissue with T-cell repertoires from blood. Once sampling was done, hyperthyroidism patients were given methimazole at a starting dose of 30 mg daily, whereas ophthalmopathy patients were given high-dose intravenous methylprednisolone. According to the paper, TCR Vbeta CDR3 sequencing was carried out on some 140 peripheral blood samples, which came from some 41 ophthalmopathy, some 73 hyperthyroidism and roughly 17 progressor patients.

The TCR beta CDR3 regions were amplified from RNA transcripts. The first round of RT-PCR for the TCR CDR3 was performed with the HTBI primer set and the Qiagen OneStep RT-PCR kit. A second multiplex PCR round built the libraries, followed by size selection and purification. The libraries were sequenced on an Illumina HiSeq2000 using paired-end 100 bp reads. In the original analysis: SOAPnuke was used to process the raw data, removing reads that contained adapters or uncalled bases, had a mean Phred below 15, or lacked an exact match to the constant primer or identifier. High-quality paired reads were merged with COPE v1.2.5, and unique nucleotide sequences were defined as clonotypes. MiTCR v1.1 was used to align the clonotypes against IMGT TRBV, TRBD and TRBJ reference segments. Only V-J combinations with frequency above 0.0001, covering approximately 99% of repertoires, were analysed. A TCS score was defined as the ratio of F50 (clonal expansion) to E x V (chaos), with BLOSUM62-based TCRdist applied between CDR3 peptides within each V-J. Welch's t-statistics and random forest reduced just over 500 V-J features to 13, which were used in a naive Bayes classifier (R e1071). Thyroid-blood repertoire similarity was quantified with the Morisita-Horn index. Clones were called with MiXCR by TCRdb after fastp trimmed the public reads at Q25, and only in-frame beta chains were retained. Here each entry gathers all rows of one CDR3 protein and keeps the most common genes and DNA. The V and J calls were not made by the authors but by TCRdb's processing. In this sample the table shows some 800,000 distinct CDR3 sequences, over 35% of which occur a single time. The top ten constitute 8.9% of the sample.

A patient counted as having stable Graves' hyperthyroidism if no progression to ophthalmopathy occurred over 18 months of follow-up. Hyperthyroidism patients were newly diagnosed, with disease duration under 2 months, and aged 18 to 65 years. Patients with uncontrolled infections, other autoimmune diseases, pregnancy or lactation were excluded. Clinical symptoms, serum thyroxine and TRAb, thyroid ultrasound, and orbital computed tomography formed the basis for the diagnoses. PBMCs were isolated from more than 9 ml of fresh peripheral blood by Ficoll-Paque density gradient centrifugation. Trizol reagent was used to extract total RNA, and RNA quality was then checked on an Agilent 2100 Bioanalyzer. The CDR3 contains 15 residues, cysteine and phenylalanine counted. Just CDR3 DNA is preserved here, 45 bases in frame from base 1. The germline V gene (reference sequence) provides CDR1 LNHDA and CDR2 SQIVND. V has 10 bases trimmed and J has 1 base trimmed; junction bases matching no gene number 11.

What the authors observed across the whole study: In validation, progression to ophthalmopathy was predicted by the model with about 70% sensitivity and about 72% specificity, a median of about 6.4 months before onset. Most expanded thyroid clonotypes (frequency above 0.001) were also detected in blood, suggesting blood repertoires may reflect thyroid immune responses. No statistical method was used to fix the sample size in advance, and group allocation was not hidden from the investigators. A model built on a 13 V-J signature distinguished ophthalmopathy from stable hyperthyroidism, reaching 87.88% sensitivity and under 84% specificity in cross-validation and 80%/75% in testing.

The origin of this receptor is a man between 18 and 29 years old with Graves' hyperthyroidism. The sequenced sample consisted of blood. Recombination connected TRBV19 to TRBJ1-1; 8 central nucleotides agree with TRBD1. The CDR3 region: CATHPTGGGNTEAFF. The base sequence is TGTGCCACCCATCCCACAGGGGGGGGGAACACTGAAGCTTTCTTT.